These 24 T cell receptor beta chains were all obtained from the same sample, sequenced in a study of blood T cell repertoires in COVID-19. The data were produced by immunoSEQ multiplex PCR, yet TCRdb's version contains in-frame clones alone and is incomplete. The data show under 300,000 clones, over 75% seen once. Sequencing used peripheral blood. These TCRs come from a human donor in a cohort sampled during active COVID-19.

This chain joins TRBV5-1 and TRBJ2-5; TRBD2 matches at 10 bases. Germline V gene lookup returns CDR1 SGHRS and CDR2 YFSETQ. CDR3 length: 16 amino acids. V dropped 4 bases and J dropped 2; count of bases not matched to a gene: 8. The CDR3 sequence is CASSPGTSATQETQYF. The CDR3 coding sequence is TGCGCCAGCAGCCCGGGGACTAGCGCGACACAAGAGACCCAGTACTTC.

J is TRBJ2-1 and V is TRBV10-2; 9 nucleotides agree with TRBD2. Germline lookup yields CDR1 WSHSY and CDR2 SAAADI. The CDR3 contains 16 residues. J gave up 3 bases and V 5 bases, and 8 bases lay outside the gene matches. The chain's CDR3 is CASSHQAGGSYNEQFF. The CDR3 DNA follows: TGCGCCAGCAGTCACCAAGCGGGAGGCAGCTACAATGAGCAGTTCTTC.

The chain employs TRBV27 and TRBJ2-7, with D perhaps TRBD1 (5 bases). The CDR3 length is 18 residues. The ends were cut back, 5 bases at V and 6 bases at J, with 29 bases in the middle. Germline CDR1 MNHEY, CDR2 SMNVEV (reference sequence). As DNA, the CDR3 is TGTGCCAGCAGTCCGACACTAATCCGGTCACCCCGAAGGGGCGAGCAGTACTTC. Protein sequence: CASSPTLIRSPRRGEQYF.

The V gene is TRBV5-4, the J gene TRBJ2-5; TRBD2 is a possible D gene (6 bases). Germline values: CDR1 SGHNT, CDR2 YYREEE (reference sequence). The CDR3 runs to 15 residues. The germline V and J ends were trimmed by 0 bases and 5 bases, with 14 bases remaining between them. CDR3 bases: TGTGCCAGCAGCTTGGATCGGGGGAGTGAGGAGACCCAGTACTTC. This gives the protein CASSLDRGSEETQYF.

The chain uses TRBV7-2 and TRBJ2-7; 7 bases agree with TRBD2. J lost 2 bases, V lost 5 bases, and 9 bases had no gene match. The CDR3 contains 15 residues. Germline V CDR1 and CDR2: SGHTA, FQGNSA. The CDR3 coding sequence is TGTGCCAGCAGCCATTACCGGGACTATACCTACGAGCAGTACTTC. Encoded protein: CASSHYRDYTYEQYF.

This chain connects TRBV10-3 to TRBJ1-5; TRBD1 matches 9 bases. This CDR3 has 12 amino acids. Germline V lookup: CDR1 ENHRY, CDR2 SYGVKD. V shed 10 bases, J shed 7 bases, and the junction held 5 bases outside the gene matches. The CDR3 bases are TGTGCCACCGGACAGGGGTCCCAGCCCCAGCATTTT. This translates into CATGQGSQPQHF.

The chain employs TRBV27 and TRBJ2-7, with 9 bases lining up with TRBD1. V shed 6 bases and J 6 bases; nucleotides not matched to a gene: 12. Germline loops: CDR1 MNHEY, CDR2 SMNVEV (reference sequence). This CDR3 has 15 amino acids. CDR3 residues: CASRGTGNEGGEQYF. The CDR3 DNA sequence: TGTGCCAGCAGGGGGACAGGGAACGAAGGCGGCGAGCAGTACTTC.

This clone was observed a single time. The V call is TRBV6-6, the J call TRBJ1-1; possibly TRBD1 for D (5 bases). Germline CDR1 and CDR2: MNHNY and SVGAGI (reference sequence). Trimming pared 5 bases from V and 8 bases from J, leaving 15 bases between. The CDR3 contains 13 residues. The CDR3 nucleotides are TGTGCCAGCAGTCCCTCAGGGTTGAGGGAAGCTTTCTTT. It is translated as CASSPSGLREAFF.

This chain uses TRBV5-1 with TRBJ1-1; 7 bases align to TRBD1. Looked up from germline, CDR1 is SGHRS and CDR2 is YFSETQ. There are 14 residues in the CDR3. V gave up 3 bases and J gave up 1 base; unmatched junction bases: 3. CDR3 protein: CASSWTGWNTEAFF. DNA of the CDR3: TGCGCCAGCAGCTGGACAGGCTGGAACACTGAAGCTTTCTTT.

This clone was picked up one time. The chain has TRBV11-2 and TRBJ2-2, with TRBD1 identical over 9 bases. This CDR3 region has 15 residues. Trimming removed 5 bases from V and 5 bases from J; junction bases left unmatched: 6. Per the germline V gene, CDR1 is SGHAT and CDR2 is FQNNGV. The CDR3 region has the DNA TGTGCCAGCAGCGCCGGACAGGGGCCTACCGGGGAGCTGTTTTTT. As protein: CASSAGQGPTGELFF.

V gene TRBV4-3 combines with J gene TRBJ1-1; TRBD1 might be the D (6 bases). V was clipped by 5 bases and J by 6 bases, with 13 bases between them. This CDR3 is built from 13 residues. CDR1 is LGHNA and CDR2 is YSLEER in the germline V gene. The CDR3 DNA reads TGCGCCAGCAGCGCCGCAGGGGTGGCTGAAGCTTTCTTT. Its protein is CASSAAGVAEAFF.

The CDR3 sequence: CAISPSTNEKLFF. The CDR3 nucleotides read TGTGCCATAAGCCCTTCAACTAATGAAAAACTGTTTTTT. The chain is built from TRBV28 and TRBJ1-4, with D hard to call. The CDR3 contains 13 residues. Trimming left V 10 bases short and J 0 bases short, with 9 bases between. Germline values: CDR1 MDHEN, CDR2 SYDVKM.

About this clone itself: The same CDR3 also results from other DNA sequences found in this sample. The CDR3 is CASSPSDTQYF. The DNA of the CDR3 is TGTGCCAGCTCACCGTCGGATACGCAGTATTTT. The chain links TRBV18 to TRBJ2-3; D call uncertain. V was cut by 3 bases and J by 6 bases, with 4 bases left in between. Per the germline V gene, CDR1 is KGHSH and CDR2 is LQKENI. The CDR3 has 11 residues.

The J gene is TRBJ2-7, the V gene TRBV28; maybe TRBD2 (6 bases). The CDR3 is made up of 14 amino acids. CDR1 is MDHEN and CDR2 is SYDVKM in the germline V gene. Trimming shortened V by 4 bases and J by 2 bases, and 12 bases separated the two germline ends. CDR3 amino acids: CASSSGTGTYEQYF. The CDR3 nucleotides are TGTGCCAGCAGTTCCGGGACTGGAACCTACGAGCAGTACTTC.

This chain links TRBV27 with TRBJ2-7, with 10 nucleotides matching TRBD2. Germline V gene lookup returns CDR1 MNHEY and CDR2 SMNVEV (reference sequence). The CDR3 has 14 residues. Trimming removed 8 bases from V and 6 bases from J; junction bases left unmatched: 10. The CDR3 DNA sequence: TGTGCCAGCTCGACGAGCGGGAGGGCTTCCGAGCAGTACTTC. This gives the protein CASSTSGRASEQYF.

This chain uses TRBV2 with TRBJ2-1; TRBD1 matches 9 bases. The CDR3 has 15 amino acids. Trimming removed 5 bases from V and 5 bases from J; junction bases left unmatched: 7. Germline V gene sequence: CDR1 SNHLY, CDR2 FYNNEI. The CDR3, as DNA: TGTGCCAGCAGTCGGGACAGGGTTCCTAACAATGAGCAGTTCTTC. Translating gives CASSRDRVPNNEQFF.

This clone was found a few times. The V gene is TRBV15, the J gene TRBJ1-2; D possibly corresponds to TRBD1 (6 bases). Trimming left V 3 bases short and J 8 bases short, with 13 bases between. The CDR3 loop spans 13 amino acids. In germline, CDR1 is LNHNV, CDR2 YYDKDF (reference sequence). This CDR3 is CATSSYDRSGYTF. CDR3 bases: TGTGCCACCAGCAGTTACGACAGGTCGGGCTACACCTTC.

Worth noting for this clone: Other DNA sequences in this sample translate to the same CDR3. CDR3 amino acids: CASSLTGTGYYEQYF. The CDR3 DNA follows: TGTGCCAGCAGCTTAACTGGGACAGGTTACTACGAGCAGTACTTC. The gene calls are TRBV7-8 and TRBJ2-7; 8 bases are shared with TRBD1. V gave up 2 bases and J gave up 3 bases; unmatched junction bases: 6. The CDR3 is 15 amino acids. The germline V gene has CDR1 SGHVS and CDR2 FQNEAQ.

This chain uses TRBV4-1 with TRBJ1-6; D is perhaps TRBD1 (5 bases). The V end lost 1 base, the J end lost 9 bases, and 19 bases lay between the germline ends. Germline-derived CDR1 and CDR2 are MGHRA and YSYEKL. CDR3 length: 17 amino acids. CDR3 bases: TGCGCCAGCAGCCAAGTGGAGGGGTCTCTAGTCGGTTCACCCCTCCACTTT. Amino acid sequence: CASSQVEGSLVGSPLHF.

The chain couples TRBV18 to TRBJ2-3, with TRBD2 identical over 10 bases. Germline V gives CDR1 KGHSH, CDR2 LQKENI. The junction had 4 bases not matched to a gene; V was cut back by 3 bases and J by 4 bases. The CDR3 has 15 amino acids. The CDR3 bases are TGTGCCAGCTCACCCTTAGCGGGAGGCTCAGATACGCAGTATTTT. It translates to CASSPLAGGSDTQYF. The variable domain in full, with the rest retrieved from reference TRBV18 and TRBJ2-3, is NAGVMQNPRHLVRRRGQEARLRCSPMKGHSHVYWYRQLPEEGLKFMVYLQKENIIDESGMPKERFSAEFPKEGPSILRIQQVVRGDSAAYFCASSPLAGGSDTQYFGPGTRLTVL.

The chain joins TRBV11-2 to TRBJ2-3; maybe TRBD1 (6 bases). The germline V and J ends were trimmed by 5 bases and 12 bases, with 12 bases remaining between them. Germline V gives CDR1 SGHAT, CDR2 FQNNGV. There are 11 residues in the CDR3. The CDR3 region has the DNA TGTGCCAGCAGCCAGGGGATTTCTCAGTATTTT. Protein product: CASSQGISQYF. The full variable domain, completed using reference TRBV11-2 and TRBJ2-3, is EAGVAQSPRYKIIEKRQSVAFWCNPISGHATLYWYQQILGQGPKLLIQFQNNGVVDDSQLPKDRFSAERLKGVDSTLKIQPAKLEDSAVYLCASSQGISQYFGPGTRLTVL.

The chain has TRBV7-9 and TRBJ2-7; TRBD1 aligns across 9 bases. The CDR3 consists of 14 residues. Germline V gene data show CDR1 as SEHNR and CDR2 as FQNEAQ (reference sequence). Losses at the gene ends were 4 bases for V and 0 bases for J; bases not matched to a gene: 1. The CDR3 coding sequence is TGTGCCAGCAGCTCGGGACAGGGCTCCTACGAGCAGTACTTC. Its protein is CASSSGQGSYEQYF.

This clone was seen just once. The chain combines TRBV5-5 with TRBJ2-2, with 9 bases matching TRBD2. The J segment lost 2 bases and the V segment lost 2 bases, leaving 10 bases of the junction unmatched. Germline V gene data show CDR1 as SGHKS and CDR2 as YYEKEE (reference sequence). The CDR3 runs 18 residues. CDR3 DNA: TGTGCCAGCAGCTTATTGACCCCGGGACTAGCAAACACCGGGGAGCTGTTTTTT. The encoded protein is CASSLLTPGLANTGELFF.

V gene TRBV7-9 combines with J gene TRBJ1-1; D is ambiguous. Germline assignment: CDR1 SEHNR and CDR2 FQNEAQ (reference sequence). Trimming removed 11 bases at V and 4 bases at J, with 17 bases between. The CDR3 loop spans 13 amino acids. The DNA of the CDR3 is TGTGCCGGCCAAAGGACTCGAAGCACTGAAGCTTTCTTT. It specifies CAGQRTRSTEAFF.